This T cell receptor (beta chain) was captured in a study of human T cells and chemical hapten exposure. Findings and limits, study-wide: The count of PT1 expanded TCRs correlated positively with patch test score.

Germline values: CDR1 MDHEN, CDR2 SYDVKM. V dropped 3 bases and J dropped 2 bases, with 14 bases sitting between them. The CDR3 is 15 residues long. The time point denotes: patch test 3, about 24 weeks after DPC sensitization. Treatment denoted: therapeutic diphenylcyclopropenone sensitization with weekly scalp DPC. Extraction of total RNA was performed on unfractionated whole blood. This clonotype was observed once. The antigen is undetermined. Unique molecular identifiers were attached to individual cDNA molecules during library preparation. TCRdb re-analysed the RACE reads in MiXCR, keeping a single row per CDR3 protein. The profile covers roughly 64,000 distinct CDR3 sequences, with 11% appearing a single time and more than 2% taken by the ten largest.

This chain joins TRBV28 and TRBJ2-7, with D possibly matching TRBD2 (6 bases). Sequenced here: whole blood, sampled in connection with sensitization to the hapten diphenylcyclopropenone (DPC). The source is a woman in her 30s with alopecia areata. Some clones in this sample may be carry-over from other donors' samples. CDR3 sequence: CASSFRGGKAYEQYF. CDR3 DNA: TGTGCCAGCAGTTTTCGTGGCGGGAAGGCCTACGAGCAGTACTTC.